This TCR beta chain originates from a study of blood T cells in healthy people across ages. A second PCR of about 7 to 12 cycles used a sample-barcoded 5' primer and a J-beta primer mix. Carrying 12 random nucleotides, a template-switch adaptor labeled each individual cDNA molecule. TCRdb used MiXCR to reprocess the 5' RACE reads, holding one entry per CDR3 protein. Altogether 1.5 million or so distinct CDR3 sequences are present, approximately 43% being singletons, with the ten largest covering roughly 3.7%. Study-wide points: It was held that diversity estimates obtained from one million T cells represented underestimates.

The germline V gene encodes CDR1 SGHRS and CDR2 YFSETQ. The CDR3 contains 14 residues. Trimming removed 4 bases from V and 8 bases from J; junction bases left unmatched: 7. Regarding this clonotype: Its specificity is not known.

Sequencing input: blood. The sequence was collected from a woman under 30 in good health. The J gene is TRBJ2-3, the V gene TRBV5-1; TRBD1 aligns across 10 bases. CDR3 DNA: TGCGCCAGCAGCGTGCGACAGGGGGCGACTACGCAGTATTTT. This gives the protein CASSVRQGATTQYF.